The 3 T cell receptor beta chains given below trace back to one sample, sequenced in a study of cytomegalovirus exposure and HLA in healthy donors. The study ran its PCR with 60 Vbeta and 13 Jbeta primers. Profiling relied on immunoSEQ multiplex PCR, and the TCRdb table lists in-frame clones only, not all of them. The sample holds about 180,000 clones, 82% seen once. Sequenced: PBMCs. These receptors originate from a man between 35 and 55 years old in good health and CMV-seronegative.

This CDR3 is CASSFVSGSSYNEQFF. The CDR3 DNA follows: TGTGCCAGCAGTTTTGTTTCGGGGAGCTCCTACAATGAGCAGTTCTTC. The V call is TRBV27, the J call TRBJ2-1; the D gene is possibly TRBD2 (5 bases). V was cut by 3 bases and J by 0 bases, with 12 bases left in between. The CDR3 totals 16 residues. Per germline, CDR1 MNHEY and CDR2 SMNVEV (reference sequence).

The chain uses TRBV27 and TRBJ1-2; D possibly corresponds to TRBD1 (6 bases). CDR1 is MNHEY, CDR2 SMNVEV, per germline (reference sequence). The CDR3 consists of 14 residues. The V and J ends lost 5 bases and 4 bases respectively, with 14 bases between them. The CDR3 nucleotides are TGTGCCAGCAGTCGTGAGGGGGGGGTCTATGGCTACACCTTC. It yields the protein CASSREGGVYGYTF.

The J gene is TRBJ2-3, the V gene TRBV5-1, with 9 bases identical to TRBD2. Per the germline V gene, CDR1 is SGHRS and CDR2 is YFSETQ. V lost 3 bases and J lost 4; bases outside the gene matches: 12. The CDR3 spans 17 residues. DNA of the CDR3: TGCGCCAGCAGCTCCGCGGCTCGCGGGAGGGGTGCAGATACGCAGTATTTT. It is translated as CASSSAARGRGADTQYF. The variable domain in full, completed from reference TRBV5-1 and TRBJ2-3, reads KAGVTQTPRYLIKTRGQQVTLSCSPISGHRSVSWYQQTPGQGLQFLFEYFSETQRNKGNFPGRFSGRQFSNSRSEMNVSTLELGDSALYLCASSSAARGRGADTQYFGPGTRLTVL.